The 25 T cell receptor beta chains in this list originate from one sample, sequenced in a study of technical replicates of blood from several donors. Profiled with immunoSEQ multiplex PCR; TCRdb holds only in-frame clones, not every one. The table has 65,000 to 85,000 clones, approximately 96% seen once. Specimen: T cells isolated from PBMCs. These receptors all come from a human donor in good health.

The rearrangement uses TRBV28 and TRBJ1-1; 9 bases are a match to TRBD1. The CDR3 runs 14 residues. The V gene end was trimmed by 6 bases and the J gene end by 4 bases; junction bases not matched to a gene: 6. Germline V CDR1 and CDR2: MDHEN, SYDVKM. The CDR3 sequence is CASRTYRGRTEAFF. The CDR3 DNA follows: TGTGCCAGCAGGACATACAGGGGGCGCACTGAAGCTTTCTTT.

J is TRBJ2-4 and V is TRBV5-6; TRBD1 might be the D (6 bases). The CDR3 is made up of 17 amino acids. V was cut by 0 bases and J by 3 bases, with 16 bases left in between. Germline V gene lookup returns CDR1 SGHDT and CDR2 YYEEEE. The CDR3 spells CASSLVQGGDVKNIQYF. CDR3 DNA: TGTGCCAGCAGCTTGGTACAGGGTGGGGATGTCAAAAACATTCAGTACTTC. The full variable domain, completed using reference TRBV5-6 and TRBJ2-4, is DAGVTQSPTHLIKTRGQQVTLRCSPKSGHDTVSWYQQALGQGPQFIFQYYEEEERQRGNFPDRFSGHQFPNYSSELNVNALLLGDSALYLCASSLVQGGDVKNIQYFGAGTRLSVL.

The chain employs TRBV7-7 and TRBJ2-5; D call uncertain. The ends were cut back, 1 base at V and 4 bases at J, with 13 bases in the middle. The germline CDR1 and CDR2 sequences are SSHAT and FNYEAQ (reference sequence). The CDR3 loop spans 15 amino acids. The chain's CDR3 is CASSLGSGVGETQYF. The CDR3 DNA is TGTGCCAGCAGCTTAGGGTCCGGAGTTGGAGAGACCCAGTACTTC.

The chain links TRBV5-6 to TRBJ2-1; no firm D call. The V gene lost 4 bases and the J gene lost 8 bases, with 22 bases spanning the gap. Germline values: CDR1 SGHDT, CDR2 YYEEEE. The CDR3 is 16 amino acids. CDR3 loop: CASSQERLNPFDEQFF. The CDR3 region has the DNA TGTGCCAGCAGCCAGGAACGCCTGAACCCCTTCGATGAGCAGTTCTTC.

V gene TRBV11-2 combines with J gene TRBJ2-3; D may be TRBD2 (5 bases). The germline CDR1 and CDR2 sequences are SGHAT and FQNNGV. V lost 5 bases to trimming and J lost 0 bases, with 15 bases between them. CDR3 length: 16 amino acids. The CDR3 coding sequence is TGTGCCAGCAGCCCCGGGAATAGTCTTAGCACAGATACGCAGTATTTT. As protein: CASSPGNSLSTDTQYF.

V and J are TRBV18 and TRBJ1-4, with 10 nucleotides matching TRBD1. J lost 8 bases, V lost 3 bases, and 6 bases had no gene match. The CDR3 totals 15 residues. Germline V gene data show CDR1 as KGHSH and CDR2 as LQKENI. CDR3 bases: TGTGCCAGCTCACCGAGGGACAGGGGTATCGAAAAACTGTTTTTT. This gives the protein CASSPRDRGIEKLFF.

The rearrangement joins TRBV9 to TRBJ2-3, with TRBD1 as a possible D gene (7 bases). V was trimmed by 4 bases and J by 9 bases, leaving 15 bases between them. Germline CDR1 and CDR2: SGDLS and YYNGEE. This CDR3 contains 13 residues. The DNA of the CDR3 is TGTGCCAGCAGCACAACGGCGGGACAGACGCAGTATTTT. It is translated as CASSTTAGQTQYF.

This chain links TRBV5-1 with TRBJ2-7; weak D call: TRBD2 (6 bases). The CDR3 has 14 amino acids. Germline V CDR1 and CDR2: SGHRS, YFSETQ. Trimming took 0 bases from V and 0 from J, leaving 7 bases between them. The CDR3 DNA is TGCGCCAGCAGCTTGGAGGGAGGCTCCTACGAGCAGTACTTC. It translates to CASSLEGGSYEQYF.

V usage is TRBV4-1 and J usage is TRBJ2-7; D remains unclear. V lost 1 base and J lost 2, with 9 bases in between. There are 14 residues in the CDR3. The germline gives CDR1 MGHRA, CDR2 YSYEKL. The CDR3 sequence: CASSQGVGAYEQYF. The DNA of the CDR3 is TGCGCCAGCAGCCAAGGGGTGGGCGCCTACGAGCAGTACTTC.

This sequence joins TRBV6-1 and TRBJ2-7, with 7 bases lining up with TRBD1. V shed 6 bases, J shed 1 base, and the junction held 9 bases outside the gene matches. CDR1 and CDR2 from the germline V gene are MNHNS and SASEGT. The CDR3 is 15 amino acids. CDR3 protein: CASSRQGTLSYEQYF. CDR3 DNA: TGTGCCAGCAGCCGACAGGGAACCCTTTCCTACGAGCAGTACTTC.

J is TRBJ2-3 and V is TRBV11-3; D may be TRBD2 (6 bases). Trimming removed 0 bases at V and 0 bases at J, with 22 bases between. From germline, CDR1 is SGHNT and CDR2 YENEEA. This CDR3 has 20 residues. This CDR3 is CASSLDRWGVHQTSTDTQYF. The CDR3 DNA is TGTGCCAGCAGCTTAGATAGATGGGGGGTACACCAGACTAGCACAGATACGCAGTATTTT.

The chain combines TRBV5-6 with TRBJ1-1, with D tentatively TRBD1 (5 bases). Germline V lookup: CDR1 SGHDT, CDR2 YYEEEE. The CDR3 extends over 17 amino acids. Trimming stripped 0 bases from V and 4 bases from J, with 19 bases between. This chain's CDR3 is CASSLGLRGGWATEAFF. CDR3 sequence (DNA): TGTGCCAGCAGCTTGGGCCTACGGGGGGGGTGGGCCACTGAAGCTTTCTTT.

The CDR3: CASSVFSVGGSYEQYF. For the CDR3, the DNA is TGTGCCAGCAGCGTATTTTCGGTGGGAGGGTCCTACGAGCAGTACTTC. The rearrangement joins TRBV9 to TRBJ2-7, with 7 bases fitting TRBD2. Germline values: CDR1 SGDLS, CDR2 YYNGEE. CDR3 size: 16 residues. After removal of 1 base from V and 1 base from J, the junction contained 8 bases not matched to a gene.

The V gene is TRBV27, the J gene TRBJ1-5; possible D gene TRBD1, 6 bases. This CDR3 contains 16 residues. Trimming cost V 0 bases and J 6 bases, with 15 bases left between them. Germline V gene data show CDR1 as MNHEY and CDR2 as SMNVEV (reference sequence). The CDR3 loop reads CASSLSSAGAGQPQHF. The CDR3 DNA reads TGTGCCAGCAGTTTATCGTCAGCAGGGGCAGGTCAGCCCCAGCATTTT.

In DNA, the CDR3 is TGTGCCAGCAGTTTGATATCCACTTATAGCAATCAGCCCCAGCATTTT. Its protein is CASSLISTYSNQPQHF. The V call is TRBV28, the J call TRBJ1-5; D gene ambiguous. Germline CDR1 reads MDHEN; CDR2 reads SYDVKM. Trimming cost V 3 bases and J 0 bases, with 12 bases left between them. The CDR3 loop spans 16 amino acids.

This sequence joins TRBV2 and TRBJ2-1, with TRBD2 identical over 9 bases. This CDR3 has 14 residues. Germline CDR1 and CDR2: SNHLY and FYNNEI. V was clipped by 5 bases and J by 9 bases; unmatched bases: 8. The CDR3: CASSYSGSEGEQFF. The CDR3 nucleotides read TGTGCCAGCAGTTATAGCGGGAGTGAAGGTGAGCAGTTCTTC.

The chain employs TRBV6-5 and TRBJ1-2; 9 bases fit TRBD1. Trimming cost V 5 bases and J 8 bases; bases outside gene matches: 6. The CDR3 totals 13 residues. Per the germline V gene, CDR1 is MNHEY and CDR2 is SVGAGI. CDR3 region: CASSPDRGGGYTF. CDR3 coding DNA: TGTGCCAGCAGTCCGGACAGGGGAGGGGGCTACACCTTC.

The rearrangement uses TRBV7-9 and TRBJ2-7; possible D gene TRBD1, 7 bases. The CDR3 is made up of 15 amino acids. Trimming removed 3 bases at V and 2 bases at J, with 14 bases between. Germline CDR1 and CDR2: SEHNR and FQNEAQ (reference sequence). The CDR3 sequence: CASSFGSGGPYEQYF. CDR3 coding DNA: TGTGCCAGCAGCTTCGGATCAGGGGGGCCCTACGAGCAGTACTTC. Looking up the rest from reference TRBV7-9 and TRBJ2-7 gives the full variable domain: DTGVSQNPRHKITKRGQNVTFRCDPISEHNRLYWYRQTLGQGPEFLTYFQNEAQLEKSRLLSDRFSAERPKGSFSTLEIQRTEQGDSAMYLCASSFGSGGPYEQYFGPGTRLTVT.

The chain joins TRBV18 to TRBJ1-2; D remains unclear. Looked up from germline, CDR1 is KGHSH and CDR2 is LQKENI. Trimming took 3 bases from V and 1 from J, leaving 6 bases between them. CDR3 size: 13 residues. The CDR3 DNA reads TGTGCCAGCTCACCCCCTATTAACTATGGCTACACCTTC. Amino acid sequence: CASSPPINYGYTF. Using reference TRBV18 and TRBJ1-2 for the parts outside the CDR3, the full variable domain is NAGVMQNPRHLVRRRGQEARLRCSPMKGHSHVYWYRQLPEEGLKFMVYLQKENIIDESGMPKERFSAEFPKEGPSILRIQQVVRGDSAAYFCASSPPINYGYTFGSGTRLTVV.

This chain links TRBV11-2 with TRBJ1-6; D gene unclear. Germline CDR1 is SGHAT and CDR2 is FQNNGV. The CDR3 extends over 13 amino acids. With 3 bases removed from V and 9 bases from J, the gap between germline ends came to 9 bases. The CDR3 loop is CASSFPGVSPLHF. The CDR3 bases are TGTGCCAGCAGCTTTCCGGGAGTTTCACCCCTCCACTTT.

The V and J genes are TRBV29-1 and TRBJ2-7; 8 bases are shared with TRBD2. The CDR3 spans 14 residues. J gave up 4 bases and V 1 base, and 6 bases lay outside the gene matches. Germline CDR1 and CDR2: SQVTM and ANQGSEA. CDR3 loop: CSVEGTSGKYEQYF. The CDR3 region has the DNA TGCAGCGTTGAAGGAACTAGCGGAAAATACGAGCAGTACTTC.

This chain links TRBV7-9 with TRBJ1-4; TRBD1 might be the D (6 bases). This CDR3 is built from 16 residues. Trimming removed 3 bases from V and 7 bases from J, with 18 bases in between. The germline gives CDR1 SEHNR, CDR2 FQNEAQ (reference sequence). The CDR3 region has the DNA TGTGCCAGCAGCTTGGCTTTGACAGGAGGTTTTGAAAAACTGTTTTTT. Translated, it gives CASSLALTGGFEKLFF.

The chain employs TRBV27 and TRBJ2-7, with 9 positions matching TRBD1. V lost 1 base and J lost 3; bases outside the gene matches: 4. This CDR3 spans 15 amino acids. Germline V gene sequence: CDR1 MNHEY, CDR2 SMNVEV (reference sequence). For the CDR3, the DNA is TGTGCCAGCAGTTTATTCTACAGGGGGCTCTACGAGCAGTACTTC. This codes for CASSLFYRGLYEQYF.

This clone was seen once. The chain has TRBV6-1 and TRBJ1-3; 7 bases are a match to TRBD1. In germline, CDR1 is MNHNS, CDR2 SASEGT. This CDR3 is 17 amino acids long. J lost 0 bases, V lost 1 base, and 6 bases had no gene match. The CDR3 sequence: CASSEERGLLSGNTIYF. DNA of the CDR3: TGTGCCAGCAGTGAAGAAAGGGGGCTACTCTCTGGAAACACCATATATTTT.

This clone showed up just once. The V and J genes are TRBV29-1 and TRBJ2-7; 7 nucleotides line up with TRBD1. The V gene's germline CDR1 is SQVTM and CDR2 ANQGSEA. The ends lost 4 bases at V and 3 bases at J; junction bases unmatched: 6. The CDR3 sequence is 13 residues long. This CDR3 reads CSVGTGSGYEQYF. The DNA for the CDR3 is TGCAGCGTTGGGACAGGTAGTGGCTACGAGCAGTACTTC.